Listed below are T cell receptor beta chains from one sample, sequenced in a study of T cells in localized non-small cell lung cancer. Generated by immunoSEQ multiplex PCR, the TCRdb table keeps only in-frame clones and is missing some. The sample has around 41,000 clones; about 86% are singletons. Sequenced material: peripheral blood, taken before any cancer treatment. Receptors were obtained from a woman aged 18 to 49 with stage III lung adenocarcinoma. Each CDR3 is given with its conserved first and last residue. Each record gives: V gene, clone size, D gene, J gene, CDR3 protein, CDR3 DNA. D genes are given only for firm matches. Some rows have no size entry. The others give once, few or many, or a class for an expanded clone.

TRBV19,-,-,TRBJ1-5,CASSVQASNQPQHF,TGTGCCAGTAGTGTGCAGGCGAGCAATCAGCCCCAGCATTTT
TRBV14,-,-,TRBJ2-3,CASSQESGGYTDTQYF,TGTGCCAGCAGCCAAGAAAGTGGGGGGTACACAGATACGCAGTATTTT
TRBV9,-,TRBD2,TRBJ2-1,CASSPSGTFAEQFF,TGTGCCAGCAGCCCGAGCGGGACCTTCGCTGAGCAGTTCTTC
TRBV18,-,-,TRBJ2-3,CASSLSGARTDTQYF,TGTGCCAGCTCACTTTCGGGGGCCCGGACAGATACGCAGTATTTT
TRBV6-5,-,-,TRBJ2-2,CASSYAAGELFF,TGTGCCAGCAGTTATGCAGCCGGGGAGCTGTTTTTT
TRBV5-1,-,TRBD2,TRBJ2-7,CASTQSGGGYEQYF,TGCGCCAGCACCCAAAGCGGGGGAGGTTACGAGCAGTACTTC
TRBV7-9,-,-,TRBJ1-2,CASSLSDGRYGYTF,TGTGCCAGCAGCTTATCGGACGGAAGATATGGCTACACCTTC
TRBV18,-,-,TRBJ1-2,CASSPVDSFYGYTF,TGTGCCAGCTCACCTGTGGATTCCTTCTATGGCTACACCTTC
TRBV2,-,-,TRBJ1-1,CASSDAGNWVAAEAFF,TGTGCCAGCAGTGATGCCGGGAATTGGGTGGCCGCTGAAGCTTTCTTT
TRBV29-1,-,-,TRBJ2-4,CSGLFPRTEVQYF,TGCAGCGGACTATTCCCCCGGACAGAGGTTCAGTACTTC
TRBV5-4,-,-,TRBJ2-3,CASSPSAFDTQYF,TGTGCCAGCAGCCCGAGTGCTTTTGATACGCAGTATTTT
TRBV19,-,TRBD2,TRBJ2-3,CASRGGGPHWDTQYF,TGTGCCAGTAGAGGCGGGGGACCCCACTGGGATACGCAGTATTTT
TRBV18,-,TRBD1,TRBJ2-7,CASSPAGGYEQYF,TGTGCCAGCTCACCAGCAGGGGGCTACGAGCAGTACTTC
TRBV6-6,few,-,TRBJ1-5,CASSSQGFDQPQHF,TGTGCCAGCAGTTCTCAGGGGTTCGATCAGCCCCAGCATTTT
TRBV2,-,TRBD1,TRBJ1-3,CASHRDREAGNTIYF,TGTGCCAGCCATCGTGACAGGGAAGCTGGAAACACCATATATTTT